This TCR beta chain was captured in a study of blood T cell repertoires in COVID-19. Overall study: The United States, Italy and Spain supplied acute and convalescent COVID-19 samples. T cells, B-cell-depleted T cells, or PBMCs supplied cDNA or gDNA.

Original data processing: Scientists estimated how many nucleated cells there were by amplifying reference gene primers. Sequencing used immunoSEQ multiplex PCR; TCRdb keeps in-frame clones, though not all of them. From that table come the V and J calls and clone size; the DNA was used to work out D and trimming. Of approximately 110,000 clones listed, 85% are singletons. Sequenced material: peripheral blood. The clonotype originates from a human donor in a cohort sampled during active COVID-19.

The CDR3 protein is CASSGSSYEQYF. CDR3 DNA sequence: TGTGCCTCTAGCGGTAGCTCCTACGAGCAGTACTTC. The chain combines TRBV25-1 with TRBJ2-7; 7 bases match TRBD2. The CDR3 sequence is 12 residues long. V dropped 11 bases and J dropped 0; count of bases not matched to a gene: 4. Per germline, CDR1 MGHDK and CDR2 SYGVNS.